This T cell receptor beta chain comes out of a study of siplizumab effects on memory and regulatory T cells. Points on this clone: Its antigen is undetermined.

General study points: Left unconfirmed was the suppressive function of proliferating Tregs from siplizumab cultures. Naive T cell populations appeared to exhibit greater diversity than memory cells and appeared to be major alloresponse contributors.

The assay was immunoSEQ multiplex PCR, and TCRdb's table has in-frame clones only and misses some. The table records about 100,000 clones, about 91% of them present only once. Sequencing input: CD4+ T cells sorted from blood. This receptor was taken from a human donor in good health. Some clones in this sample may be carry-over from other donors' samples.

CDR3 nucleotide sequence: TGTGCCAGCAGCTTAACGGGCAGCTCCTACGAGCAGTACTTC. Its translation is CASSLTGSSYEQYF. The V gene is TRBV7-2, the J gene TRBJ2-7; no definite D call. The CDR3 totals 14 residues. Trimming stripped 2 bases from V and 0 bases from J, with 8 bases between. The germline gives CDR1 SGHTA, CDR2 FQGNSA.